The next 19 T cell receptor beta chains were all read from a single sample in a study of blood T cells in healthy people across ages. Sample-barcoded 5' priming and a J-beta primer mix drove a second PCR of roughly 7 to 11 cycles. Via MiXCR, TCRdb re-called the 5' RACE reads, giving one row per CDR3 protein. The data show just over 800,000 distinct CDR3 sequences, 62% seen once. Material for sequencing was blood. Source of these receptors: a man under 40 in good health.

This clonotype was found a few times. The chain recombines TRBV5-1 with TRBJ1-5, with a possible D match to TRBD1 (5 bases). This CDR3 is built from 15 residues. Trimming removed 0 bases from V and 2 bases from J, with 9 bases in between. Looked up from germline, CDR1 is SGHRS and CDR2 is YFSETQ. Here the CDR3 reads CASSLGWGGNQPQHF. The CDR3 nucleotides are TGCGCCAGCAGCTTGGGGTGGGGGGGCAATCAGCCCCAGCATTTT.

The J gene is TRBJ2-5, the V gene TRBV29-1; maybe TRBD1 (6 bases). The J call is in doubt because the DNA end fits TRBJ2-1 better. Germline loops: CDR1 SQVTM, CDR2 ANQGSEA. The CDR3 is 14 amino acids. The CDR3 region has the DNA TGCAGCGCCGTTGTGCCGGACAGCCAAGAGACCCAGTTCTTC. Protein: CSAVVPDSQETQFF.

This clonotype was detected only a few times. V is TRBV20-1 and J is TRBJ2-5; 8 bases match TRBD1. V was pared by 3 bases and J by 5 bases, with 5 bases of the junction left unmatched. Germline loops: CDR1 DFQATT, CDR2 SNEGSKA (reference sequence). This CDR3 is 13 amino acids long. In DNA, the CDR3 is TGCAGTGCTAGTCCAGGGGGCCGGGAGACCCAGTACTTC. The encoded protein is CSASPGGRETQYF.

V and J are TRBV6-5 and TRBJ1-6; D is undetermined. The V and J ends lost 6 bases and 2 bases respectively, with 11 bases between them. In germline, CDR1 is MNHEY, CDR2 SVGAGI. The CDR3 loop spans 15 amino acids. The CDR3 loop reads CASSAQQPYNSPLHF. The CDR3 DNA is TGTGCCAGCAGCGCACAGCAACCCTATAATTCACCCCTCCACTTT.

The V and J genes are TRBV24-1 and TRBJ2-3; D gene uncertain. Germline V gene lookup returns CDR1 KGHDR and CDR2 SFDVKD. V lost 5 bases and J lost 1, with 3 bases in between. The CDR3 is 12 amino acids. In DNA, the CDR3 is TGTGCCACCAGTGGTCGCACAGATACGCAGTATTTT. As protein: CATSGRTDTQYF.

A remark on this clonotype: A clone one base away is much larger, so this may be a read error. The chain employs TRBV6-2 or TRBV6-3 and TRBJ2-1; the D is unclear. The CDR3 is made up of 11 amino acids. Germline-derived CDR1 and CDR2 are MNHEY and SVGEGT. The CDR3 sequence is CAGSPGNEQFF. CDR3 nucleotides: TGTGCCGGCAGCCCCGGCAATGAGCAGTTCTTC.

This clonotype was observed once. V gene TRBV2 combines with J gene TRBJ2-7, with D uncertain. Between the trimmed V and J ends, which lost 7 bases and 4 bases, there was a span of 14 bases. The germline V gene has CDR1 SNHLY and CDR2 FYNNEI. This CDR3 has 13 residues. Here the CDR3 reads CASTTVPLYEQYF. In DNA form, the CDR3 reads TGTGCCAGCACCACAGTGCCGCTTTACGAGCAGTACTTC.

This sequence joins TRBV4-1 and TRBJ1-2; the match to TRBD1 covers 7 bases. The CDR3 length is 13 residues. After removal of 1 base from V and 7 bases from J, the junction contained 3 bases not matched to a gene. CDR1 and CDR2 (germline): MGHRA, YSYEKL. The CDR3 is CASSQVGGTGYTF. The DNA for the CDR3 is TGCGCCAGCAGCCAAGTAGGGGGCACTGGCTACACCTTC.

This rearrangement joins TRBV7-9 to TRBJ2-1; tentative D call: TRBD1 (6 bases). CDR1 SEHNR and CDR2 FQNEAQ come from the germline V gene (reference sequence). V was pared by 2 bases and J by 4 bases, with 12 bases between. The CDR3 has 15 amino acids. CDR3 loop: CASSLKGQDYNEQFF. The CDR3 nucleotides are TGTGCCAGCAGCTTAAAGGGACAAGATTACAATGAGCAGTTCTTC.

The chain employs TRBV9 and TRBJ2-1; D not certain. Trimming cost V 6 bases and J 5 bases, with 18 bases left between them. Germline CDR1 and CDR2: SGDLS and YYNGEE. The length of the CDR3 is 15 residues. This chain's CDR3 is CASTHVVESNNEQFF. The CDR3 nucleotides are TGTGCCAGCACCCATGTCGTGGAGAGTAACAATGAGCAGTTCTTC.

This clonotype was detected a few times. The V call is TRBV10-3, the J call TRBJ2-1; no firm D call. The CDR3 totals 16 residues. Looked up from germline, CDR1 is ENHRY and CDR2 is SYGVKD. Trimming removed 2 bases from V and 2 bases from J, with 13 bases in between. DNA of the CDR3: TGTGCCATCAGTGAGAGGGTGACGATGGCCTACAATGAGCAGTTCTTC. Translation: CAISERVTMAYNEQFF.

Of note for this clonotype: Germline is not matched at one junction end, which may reflect a read error. The J gene is TRBJ1-2, the V gene TRBV4-3; D possibly corresponds to TRBD1 (5 bases). The CDR3 contains 15 residues. Germline assignment: CDR1 LGHNA and CDR2 YSLEER. In DNA, the CDR3 is TGCGCCAGCAGCCAAGATTCCTGGCGGGACTATGGCTACACTTTC. Protein product: CASSQDSWRDYGYTF.

The chain is built from TRBV9 and TRBJ2-5, with 7 bases identical to TRBD2. Germline V gene sequence: CDR1 SGDLS, CDR2 YYNGEE. J was trimmed by 6 bases and V by 2 bases; bases with no gene match: 4. The CDR3 covers 13 residues. CDR3 in amino acids: CASSVTSAQTQYF. The CDR3 region has the DNA TGTGCCAGCAGCGTCACTAGCGCACAGACCCAGTACTTC.

This clonotype was observed a few times. V usage is TRBV4-3 and J usage is TRBJ2-1; 7 bases agree with TRBD2. The J segment lost 2 bases and the V segment lost 3 bases, leaving 10 bases of the junction unmatched. This CDR3 spans 17 amino acids. CDR1 and CDR2 from the germline V gene are LGHNA and YSLEER. The CDR3 bases are TGCGCCAGCAGCCACGAAGGTCGCGGGGGTACCTACAATGAGCAGTTCTTC. It specifies CASSHEGRGGTYNEQFF.

The V call is TRBV27, the J call TRBJ1-2; 11 nucleotides align to TRBD1. Germline V lookup: CDR1 MNHEY, CDR2 SMNVEV (reference sequence). V lost 2 bases, J lost 7 bases, and 9 bases stayed unmatched. The CDR3 runs 16 residues. CDR3 residues: CASSLPPGQGDCGYTF. CDR3 nucleotides: TGTGCCAGCAGTTTACCCCCGGGACAGGGGGATTGTGGCTACACCTTC.

The chain uses TRBV6-2 or TRBV6-3 and TRBJ2-3; D might be TRBD1 (6 bases). The CDR3 has 16 amino acids. Looked up from germline, CDR1 is MNHEY and CDR2 is SVGEGT. Trimming removed 6 bases at V and 2 bases at J, with 18 bases between. The CDR3 sequence: CASRPASDRPTDTQYF. CDR3 sequence (DNA): TGTGCCAGCAGGCCGGCCTCGGACAGACCCACAGATACGCAGTATTTT.

This clonotype was seen a few times. The rearrangement joins TRBV7-3 to TRBJ2-4; tentatively, D is TRBD1 or TRBD2 (6 bases each). V was cut by 0 bases and J by 7 bases, with 7 bases left in between. This CDR3 spans 13 amino acids. The germline gives CDR1 SGHTA, CDR2 FQGTGA. The CDR3 region is CASSLTGGNIQYF. CDR3 in DNA: TGTGCCAGCAGCTTAACAGGGGGGAACATTCAGTACTTC. The whole variable domain, filled in from reference TRBV7-3 and TRBJ2-4, reads GAGVSQTPSNKVTEKGKYVELRCDPISGHTALYWYRQSLGQGPEFLIYFQGTGAADDSGLPNDRFFAVRPEGSVSTLKIQRTERGDSAVYLCASSLTGGNIQYFGAGTRLSVL.

The chain recombines TRBV10-3 with TRBJ1-6; 7 nucleotides align to TRBD1. CDR3 size: 18 residues. Germline values: CDR1 ENHRY, CDR2 SYGVKD. After removal of 4 bases from V and 10 bases from J, the junction contained 19 bases not matched to a gene. CDR3 DNA: TGTGCCATCAGTGGGCCCCAAATACAGGGGACATCACCCTCACCCCTCCACTTT. Translated: CAISGPQIQGTSPSPLHF.

The chain links TRBV7-2 to TRBJ1-2; D is possibly TRBD1 (5 bases). Germline V CDR1 and CDR2: SGHTA, FQGNSA. This CDR3 contains 16 residues. The germline V and J ends were trimmed by 2 bases and 4 bases, with 17 bases remaining between them. The CDR3 DNA reads TGTGCCAGCAGCTTAATTGGTCCGGGGCCCTCCTATGGCTACACCTTC. As protein: CASSLIGPGPSYGYTF.